Listed here are 4 T cell receptor beta chains from one sample, sequenced in a study of CD8+CD57+ T cells in acquired aplastic anemia. The TCR beta profiling, which covered VDJ combination and CDR3 sequence, was carried out using genomic DNA as the template. TCRdb re-analysed the reads in MiXCR, keeping a single row per CDR3 protein. Among 130,000 or so distinct CDR3 sequences listed, less than 50% were seen once. Patients sequenced had flow cytometry evidence of CD8+CD57+ cell expansion. Sample: sorted CD4+, CD8+, or CD8+CD57+ T cells (not recorded which) from PBMCs. The receptor source for this set is a human donor with aplastic anemia.

This clonotype was observed a handful of times. V gene TRBV5-4 combines with J gene TRBJ2-3; 9 positions match TRBD2. V lost 0 bases, J lost 6 bases, and 5 bases stayed unmatched. The CDR3 contains 15 residues. CDR1 and CDR2 (germline): SGHNT, YYREEE (reference sequence). In DNA form, the CDR3 reads TGTGCCAGCAGCTTGGGGCGGGGGGGCCCGGATACGCAGTATTTT. Its protein is CASSLGRGGPDTQYF. Full variable domain (rest looked up from reference TRBV5-4 and TRBJ2-3): ETGVTQSPTHLIKTRGQQVTLRCSSQSGHNTVSWYQQALGQGPQFIFQYYREEENGRGNFPPRFSGLQFPNYSSELNVNALELDDSALYLCASSLGRGGPDTQYFGPGTRLTVL.

This clonotype was found a few times. This may stem from a read error, because a much larger clone lies one nucleotide away. The CDR3 here is CAGRGQGAISPLHF. The CDR3 DNA reads as TGTGCCGGCAGAGGACAGGGGGCAATTTCACCCCTCCACTTT. V and J are TRBV6-1 and TRBJ1-6; 11 positions match TRBD1. In germline, CDR1 is MNHNS, CDR2 SASEGT. The CDR3 extends over 14 amino acids.

This clonotype was picked up a small number of times. The chain combines TRBV5-1 with TRBJ2-5; the match to TRBD2 covers 10 bases. Trimming at V came to 0 bases and at J to 4 bases, leaving 9 bases not matched to a gene. Germline V CDR1 and CDR2: SGHRS, YFSETQ. The length of the CDR3 is 17 residues. The CDR3 reads CASSLGQRGGLGETQYF. CDR3 sequence (DNA): TGCGCCAGCAGCTTGGGACAGCGGGGGGGCCTCGGAGAGACCCAGTACTTC.

The chain links TRBV25-1 to TRBJ1-4, with 7 bases aligning to TRBD1. Germline V gives CDR1 MGHDK, CDR2 SYGVNS. This CDR3 has 15 residues. J gave up 3 bases and V 1 base, and 2 bases lay outside the gene matches. The CDR3 nucleotides are TGTGCCAGCAGTGAATCGGGACAGCCTAATGAAAAACTGTTTTTT. Protein product: CASSESGQPNEKLFF. Looking up the rest from reference TRBV25-1 and TRBJ1-4 gives the full variable domain: EADIYQTPRYLVIGTGKKITLECSQTMGHDKMYWYQQDPGMELHLIHYSYGVNSTEKGDLSSESTVSRIRTEHFPLTLESARPSHTSQYLCASSESGQPNEKLFFGSGTQLSVL.